The sequence of this TCR beta chain was determined in a study of Graves' ophthalmopathy and Graves' hyperthyroidism. Looking at the study overall: Being free of ophthalmopathy for 18 months of follow-up defined stable hyperthyroidism.

Orbital computed tomography and thyroid ultrasound, along with TRAb, serum thyroxine and clinical symptoms, underpinned diagnosis. The V end lost 5 bases, the J end lost 4 bases, and 8 bases lay between the germline ends. CDR1 is SGHVS, CDR2 FQNEAQ, per germline. The CDR3 extends over 13 amino acids. This clonotype has a handful of counts. Using RNA transcripts, the TCR beta CDR3 regions were amplified. HTBI-primed RT-PCR formed the first round, and a multiplex PCR formed the second. Each CDR3 protein gets one entry after TCRdb re-called the multiplex PCR reads with MiXCR. The sample comprises 500,000 to 600,000 distinct CDR3 sequences, 35% to 45% of which are singletons, and about 4.1% rests with the top ten.

The sequence came from an adult man with Graves' hyperthyroidism. The sample comprised peripheral blood or thyroid tissue (not recorded which). The genes are TRBV7-8 and TRBJ2-2; D gene ambiguous. CDR3 region: CASSIRVTGELFF. Here the CDR3 DNA reads TGTGCCAGCAGCATTCGGGTCACCGGGGAGCTGTTTTTT.